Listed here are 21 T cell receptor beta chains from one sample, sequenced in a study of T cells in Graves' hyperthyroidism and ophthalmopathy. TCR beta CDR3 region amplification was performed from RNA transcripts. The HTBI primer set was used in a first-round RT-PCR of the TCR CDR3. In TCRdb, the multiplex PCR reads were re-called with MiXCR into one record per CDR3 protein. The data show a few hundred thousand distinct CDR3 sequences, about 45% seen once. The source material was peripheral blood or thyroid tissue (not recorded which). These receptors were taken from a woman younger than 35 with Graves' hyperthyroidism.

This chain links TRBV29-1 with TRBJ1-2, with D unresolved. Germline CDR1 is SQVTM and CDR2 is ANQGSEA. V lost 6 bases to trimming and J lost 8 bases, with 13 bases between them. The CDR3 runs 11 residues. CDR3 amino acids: CSVSVTGGYTF. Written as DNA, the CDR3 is TGCAGCGTCAGTGTTACGGGAGGCTACACCTTC.

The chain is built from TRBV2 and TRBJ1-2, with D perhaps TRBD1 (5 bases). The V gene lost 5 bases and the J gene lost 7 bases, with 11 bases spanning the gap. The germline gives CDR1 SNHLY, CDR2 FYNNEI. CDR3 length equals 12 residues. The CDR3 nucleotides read TGTGCCAGCAGTCAAAAGGGGCCTGGCTACACCTTC. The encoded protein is CASSQKGPGYTF.

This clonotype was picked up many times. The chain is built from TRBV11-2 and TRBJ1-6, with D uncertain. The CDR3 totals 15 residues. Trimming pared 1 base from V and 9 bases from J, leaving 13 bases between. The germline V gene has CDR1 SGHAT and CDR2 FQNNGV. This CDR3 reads CASSLVVSYRSPLHF. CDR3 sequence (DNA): TGTGCCAGCAGCTTAGTTGTGTCATATCGTTCACCCCTCCACTTT. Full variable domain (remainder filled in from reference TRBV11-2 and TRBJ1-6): EAGVAQSPRYKIIEKRQSVAFWCNPISGHATLYWYQQILGQGPKLLIQFQNNGVVDDSQLPKDRFSAERLKGVDSTLKIQPAKLEDSAVYLCASSLVVSYRSPLHFGNGTRLTVT.

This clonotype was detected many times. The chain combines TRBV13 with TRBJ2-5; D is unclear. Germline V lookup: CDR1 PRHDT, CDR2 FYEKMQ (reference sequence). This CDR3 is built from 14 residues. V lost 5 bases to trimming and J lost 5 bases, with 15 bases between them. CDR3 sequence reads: CASSPHPGVETQYF. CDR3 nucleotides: TGTGCCAGCAGCCCACACCCCGGCGTGGAGACCCAGTACTTC.

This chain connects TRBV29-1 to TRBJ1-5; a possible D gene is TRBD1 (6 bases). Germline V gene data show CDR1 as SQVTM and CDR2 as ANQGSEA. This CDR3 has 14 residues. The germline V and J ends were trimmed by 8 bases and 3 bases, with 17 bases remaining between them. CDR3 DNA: TGCAGCTCACCGGGGGACACCACCAATCAGCCCCAGCATTTT. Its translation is CSSPGDTTNQPQHF.

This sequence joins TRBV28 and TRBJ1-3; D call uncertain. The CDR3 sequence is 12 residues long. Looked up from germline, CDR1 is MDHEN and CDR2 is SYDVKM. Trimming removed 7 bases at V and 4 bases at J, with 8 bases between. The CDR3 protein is CASNTVGNTIYF. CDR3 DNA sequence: TGTGCCAGCAATACGGTGGGAAACACCATATATTTT.

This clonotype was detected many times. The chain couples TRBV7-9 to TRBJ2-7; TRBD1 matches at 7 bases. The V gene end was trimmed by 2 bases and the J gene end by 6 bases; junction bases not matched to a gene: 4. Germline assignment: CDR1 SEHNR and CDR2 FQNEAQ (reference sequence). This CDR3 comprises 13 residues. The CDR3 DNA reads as TGTGCCAGCAGCTTAACAAGACAGGGCGAGCAGTACTTC. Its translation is CASSLTRQGEQYF.

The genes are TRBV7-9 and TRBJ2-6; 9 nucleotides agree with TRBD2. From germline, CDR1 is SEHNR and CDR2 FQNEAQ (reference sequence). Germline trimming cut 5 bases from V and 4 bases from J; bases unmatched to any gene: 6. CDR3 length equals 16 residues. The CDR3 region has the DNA TGTGCCAGCAGCCCAAGCGGGACTAGCGGGGCCAACGTCCTGACTTTC. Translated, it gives CASSPSGTSGANVLTF.

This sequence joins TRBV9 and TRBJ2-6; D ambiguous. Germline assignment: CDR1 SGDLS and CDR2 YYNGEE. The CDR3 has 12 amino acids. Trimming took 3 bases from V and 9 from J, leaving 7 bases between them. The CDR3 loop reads CASSAEDNVLTF. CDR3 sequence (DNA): TGTGCCAGCAGCGCAGAGGACAACGTCCTGACTTTC.

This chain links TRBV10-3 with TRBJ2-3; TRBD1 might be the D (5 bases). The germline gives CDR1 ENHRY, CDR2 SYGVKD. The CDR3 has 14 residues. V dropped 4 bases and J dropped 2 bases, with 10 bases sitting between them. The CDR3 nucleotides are TGTGCCATCAGTGCAGGGTCTGACACAGATACGCAGTATTTT. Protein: CAISAGSDTDTQYF.

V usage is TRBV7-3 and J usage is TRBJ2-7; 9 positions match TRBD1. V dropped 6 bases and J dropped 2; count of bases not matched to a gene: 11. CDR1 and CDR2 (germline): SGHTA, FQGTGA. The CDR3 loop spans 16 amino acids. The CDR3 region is CASSPGQGTSPYEQYF. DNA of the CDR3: TGTGCCAGCAGTCCCGGACAGGGGACCTCACCCTACGAGCAGTACTTC.

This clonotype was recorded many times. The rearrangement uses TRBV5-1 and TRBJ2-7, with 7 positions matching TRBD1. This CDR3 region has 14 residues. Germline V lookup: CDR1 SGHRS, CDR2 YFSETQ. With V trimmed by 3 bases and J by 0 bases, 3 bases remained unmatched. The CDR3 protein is CASSYDRASYEQYF. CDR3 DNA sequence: TGCGCCAGCAGCTACGACAGGGCCTCCTACGAGCAGTACTTC.

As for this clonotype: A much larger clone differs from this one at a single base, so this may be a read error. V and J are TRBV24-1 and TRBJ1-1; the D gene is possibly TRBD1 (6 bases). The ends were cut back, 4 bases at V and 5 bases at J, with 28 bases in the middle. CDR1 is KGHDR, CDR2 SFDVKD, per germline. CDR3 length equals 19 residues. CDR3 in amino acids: CATSEQGPRLWAEETEAFF. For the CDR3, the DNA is TGTGCCACCAGTGAACAGGGACCACGTTTGTGGGCTGAGGAGACTGAAGCTTTCTTT.

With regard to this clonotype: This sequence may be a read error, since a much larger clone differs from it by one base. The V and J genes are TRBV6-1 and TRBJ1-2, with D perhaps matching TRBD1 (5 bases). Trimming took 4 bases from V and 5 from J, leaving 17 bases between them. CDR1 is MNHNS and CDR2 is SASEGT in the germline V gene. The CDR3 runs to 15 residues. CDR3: CASSGWFSQGYGYTF. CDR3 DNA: TGTGCCAGCAGTGGATGGTTTTCCCAGGGATATGGCTACACCTTC.

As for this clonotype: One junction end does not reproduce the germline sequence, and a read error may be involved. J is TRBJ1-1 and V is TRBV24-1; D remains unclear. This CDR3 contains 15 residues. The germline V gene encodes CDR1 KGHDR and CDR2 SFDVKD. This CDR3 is CASSYSRGQNTEAFF. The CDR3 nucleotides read TGTGCCAGCAGTTACTCTCGAGGGCAGAACACTGAAGCTTTCTTT.

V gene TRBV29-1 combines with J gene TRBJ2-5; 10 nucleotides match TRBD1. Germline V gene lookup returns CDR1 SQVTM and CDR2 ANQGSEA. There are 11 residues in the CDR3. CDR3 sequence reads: CTGTGEETQYF. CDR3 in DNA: TGCACCGGGACAGGGGAAGAGACCCAGTACTTC.

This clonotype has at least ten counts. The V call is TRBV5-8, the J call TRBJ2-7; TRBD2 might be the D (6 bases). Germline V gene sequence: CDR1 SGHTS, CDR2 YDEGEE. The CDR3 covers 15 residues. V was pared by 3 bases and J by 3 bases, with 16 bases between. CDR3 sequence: CASSSGLTYYYEQYF. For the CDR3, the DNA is TGTGCCAGCAGCTCTGGACTAACCTATTACTACGAGCAGTACTTC. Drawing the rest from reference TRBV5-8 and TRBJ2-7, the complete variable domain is EAGVTQSPTHLIKTRGQQATLRCSPISGHTSVYWYQQALGLGLQFLLWYDEGEERNRGNFPPRFSGRQFPNYSSELNVNALELEDSALYLCASSSGLTYYYEQYFGPGTRLTVT.

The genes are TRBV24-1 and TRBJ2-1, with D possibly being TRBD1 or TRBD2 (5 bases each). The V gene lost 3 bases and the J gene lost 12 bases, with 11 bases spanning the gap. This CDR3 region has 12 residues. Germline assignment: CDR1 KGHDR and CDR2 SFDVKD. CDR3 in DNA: TGTGCCACCAGTGATGCTGGGACCGCGCAGTTCTTC. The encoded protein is CATSDAGTAQFF.

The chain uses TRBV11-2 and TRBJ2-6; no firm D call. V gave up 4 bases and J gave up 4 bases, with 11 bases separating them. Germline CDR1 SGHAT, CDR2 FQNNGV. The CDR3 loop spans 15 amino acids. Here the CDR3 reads CASSSNTQGANVLTF. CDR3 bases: TGTGCCAGCAGCTCCAACACACAGGGGGCCAACGTCCTGACTTTC.

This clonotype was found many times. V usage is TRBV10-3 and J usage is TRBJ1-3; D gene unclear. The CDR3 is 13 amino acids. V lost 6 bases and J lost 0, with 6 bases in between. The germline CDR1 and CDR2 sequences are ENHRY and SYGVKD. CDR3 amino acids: CAIRGDSGNTIYF. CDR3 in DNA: TGTGCCATCAGGGGAGACTCTGGAAACACCATATATTTT.

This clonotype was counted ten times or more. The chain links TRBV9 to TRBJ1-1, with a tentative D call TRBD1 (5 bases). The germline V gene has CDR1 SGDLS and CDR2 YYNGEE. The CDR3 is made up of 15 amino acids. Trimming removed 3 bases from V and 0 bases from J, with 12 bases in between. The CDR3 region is CASSGPDSMNTEAFF. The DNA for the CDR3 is TGTGCCAGCAGCGGACCCGACAGTATGAACACTGAAGCTTTCTTT. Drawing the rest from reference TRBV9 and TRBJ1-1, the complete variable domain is DSGVTQTPKHLITATGQRVTLRCSPRSGDLSVYWYQQSLDQGLQFLIQYYNGEERAKGNILERFSAQQFPDLHSELNLSSLELGDSALYFCASSGPDSMNTEAFFGQGTRLTVV.